This T cell receptor beta chain was found in a study of T cells in Graves' hyperthyroidism and ophthalmopathy (dated by TCRdb to between 2018 and 2021). Background for the entire study: Peripheral blood was collected at initial diagnosis, before any treatment. To identify distinguishing TCR V-J signatures, a discovery cohort of some 99 patients was used, comprising under 45 with Graves' ophthalmopathy and some 60 with stable Graves' hyperthyroidism. Whether ophthalmopathy could be predicted prospectively was tested in an independent validation cohort made up of some 20 hyperthyroidism patients plus 17 patients who later progressed to ophthalmopathy. For training and testing, the 95 to 100 patients in the discovery cohort were randomly divided in a 7:3 ratio. In addition, the study compared T-cell repertoires in thyroid tissue and in blood from several Graves' hyperthyroidism patients. Following sampling, methimazole starting at 30 mg daily was given to hyperthyroidism patients, and high-dose intravenous methylprednisolone was given to ophthalmopathy patients. The paper reports TCR Vbeta CDR3 sequencing of 140 or so peripheral blood samples: 40 or so ophthalmopathy, about 75 hyperthyroidism and around 17 progressor patients.

A patient counted as having stable Graves' hyperthyroidism if no progression to ophthalmopathy occurred over 18 months of follow-up. Hyperthyroidism patients were aged 18 to 65 years and newly diagnosed, with disease duration of less than 2 months. Patients with uncontrolled infections, other autoimmune diseases, pregnancy or lactation were excluded. Diagnoses were based on clinical symptoms, serum thyroxine and TRAb, thyroid ultrasound and orbital computed tomography. PBMCs were separated from under 12 ml of fresh peripheral blood using Ficoll-Paque density gradient centrifugation. Total RNA was extracted with Trizol reagent, and quality was checked on an Agilent 2100 Bioanalyzer. In this sample, this clonotype turned up a few times. It lacks a known antigen. This is likely a read error, given that the CDR3 carries no conserved phenylalanine or tryptophan at its end. A total of 12 residues make up the CDR3, ends included. Only the CDR3 part of the read is kept: 36 bases, read in frame from the first base. Relative to germline, V is 8 bases shorter and J is 4 bases shorter, with 9 bases between their ends.

Amplification of TCR beta CDR3 regions was carried out from RNA transcripts. The TCR CDR3 was subjected to a first round of RT-PCR using the HTBI primer set and the Qiagen OneStep RT-PCR kit. Libraries were constructed in a second round of multiplex PCR, after which size selection and purification were carried out. The libraries were sequenced on an Illumina HiSeq2000 using paired-end 100 bp reads. In the authors' own workflow: SOAPnuke was used to process the raw data, throwing out any read that contained adapters or uncalled bases, had a mean Phred below 15, or lacked an exact constant-primer or identifier match. COPE v1.2.5 was used to merge the high-quality paired reads, and each unique nucleotide sequence was defined as a clonotype. Clonotypes were aligned to IMGT TRBV, TRBD and TRBJ reference segments using MiTCR v1.1. Analysis was restricted to V-J combinations with a frequency above 0.0001, which covered about 99% of repertoires. A TCS score was defined as the ratio between F50 (clonal expansion) and ExV (chaos), using BLOSUM62-based TCRdist between CDR3 peptides within each V-J. Welch's t-statistics and random forest reduced some 510 V-J features to 13, which were used in a naive Bayes classifier (R e1071). TCRdb reran the public reads through fastp at Q25 and MiXCR, keeping productive beta chains. Rows with a matching CDR3 protein are joined into one entry that keeps the most common DNA and genes. The V and J calls, along with clone size, are taken from TCRdb and not from the paper's own processing. This sample holds about 360,000 distinct CDR3 sequences; around 25% were observed only once. The biggest ten clones account for about 70% of the sample.

Results the study describes overall, beyond this receptor: Most expanded thyroid clonotypes (frequency above 0.001) were also detected in blood, a finding suggesting that blood repertoires may reflect thyroid immune responses. A 13 V-J signature model separated ophthalmopathy from stable hyperthyroidism, with around 91% sensitivity and 81.08% specificity in cross-validation and 80%/75% in testing. No statistical method was used to fix the sample size in advance, and group allocation was not hidden from the investigators. In validation, the model predicted progression to ophthalmopathy a median of approximately 6.6 months before onset, with over 60% sensitivity and about 72% specificity.

Sequenced material: blood. This clonotype originated in a man over 45 with Graves' hyperthyroidism. This chain is built from TRBV12-3 or TRBV12-4 and TRBJ2-1; confidence is insufficient to name the D gene. CDR3 protein: CASGPRYNEQFL. The sequenced DNA: TGTGCCAGCGGCCCCAGGTACAATGAGCAGTTCCTC.